Below are 17 T cell receptor beta chains sequenced from a single sample in a study of OX40 agonist ivuxolimab in advanced cancers. Using immunoSEQ multiplex PCR, the repertoire was profiled, and TCRdb retains in-frame clones only, with some absent. The table records roughly 64,000 clones, more than 80% of them present only once. Specimen: CD4+ or CD8+ T cells sorted from blood, collected in a trial of the OX40 agonist ivuxolimab. These receptors were obtained from an adult with an advanced solid tumor such as melanoma, head and neck, liver or kidney cancer.

V gene TRBV7-7 combines with J gene TRBJ2-7; 8 bases fit TRBD2. With V trimmed by 8 bases and J by 4 bases, 13 bases remained unmatched. Germline-derived CDR1 and CDR2 are SSHAT and FNYEAQ (reference sequence). The CDR3 is made up of 15 amino acids. The CDR3 nucleotides read TGTGCCAGCCCCCCCGCGGCGGGAGGTCTATACGAGCAGTACTTC. It encodes CASPPAAGGLYEQYF.

This clone came up once. The chain carries TRBV7-2 and TRBJ2-7, with 7 bases matching TRBD1. V trimming: 2 bases; J trimming: 6 bases; junction bases outside the gene matches: 7. The CDR3 sequence is 14 residues long. Germline V gene data show CDR1 as SGHTA and CDR2 as FQGNSA. The CDR3 protein is CASSLTRGLGEQYF. The CDR3 coding sequence is TGTGCCAGCAGCTTAACGAGGGGGCTGGGCGAGCAGTACTTC.

V usage is TRBV7-7 and J usage is TRBJ2-2, with D possibly TRBD2 on 5 matching bases. This CDR3 is built from 13 residues. Per germline, CDR1 SSHAT and CDR2 FNYEAQ (reference sequence). V was pared by 5 bases and J by 7 bases, with 11 bases between. The CDR3 is CASSTREVGELFF. For the CDR3, the DNA is TGTGCCAGCAGCACGAGGGAAGTCGGGGAGCTGTTTTTT.

The genes are TRBV7-9 and TRBJ2-3, with TRBD1 identical over 7 bases. The germline CDR1 and CDR2 sequences are SEHNR and FQNEAQ (reference sequence). Germline trimming cut 5 bases from V and 0 bases from J; bases unmatched to any gene: 5. The CDR3 loop spans 15 amino acids. CDR3 in amino acids: CASSQGQTSTDTQYF. The DNA of the CDR3 is TGTGCCAGCAGCCAGGGACAGACTAGCACAGATACGCAGTATTTT.

A single count supports this clone. The chain recombines TRBV19 with TRBJ1-2; tentatively, D is TRBD1 (6 bases). V gave up 10 bases and J gave up 3 bases, with 15 bases separating them. The CDR3 totals 13 residues. Germline CDR1 and CDR2: LNHDA and SQIVND (reference sequence). CDR3 region: CATTRGGDYGYTF. CDR3 coding DNA: TGTGCCACCACCAGGGGTGGCGACTATGGCTACACCTTC.

In its sample, this clone was seen a few times. The genes are TRBV7-8 and TRBJ2-7, with a possible D match to TRBD2 (5 bases). V lost 3 bases, J lost 5 bases, and 11 bases lay in between. Germline V gene sequence: CDR1 SGHVS, CDR2 FQNEAQ. CDR3 length: 13 amino acids. As DNA, the CDR3 is TGTGCCAGCAGCTTTCGGACTGTTCACGAGCAGTACTTC. It specifies CASSFRTVHEQYF.

This rearrangement joins TRBV11-2 to TRBJ2-1; TRBD1 agrees at 8 bases. Looked up from germline, CDR1 is SGHAT and CDR2 is FQNNGV. CDR3 length: 15 residues. Losses at the gene ends were 5 bases for V and 0 bases for J; bases not matched to a gene: 3. CDR3: CASSPGQASYNEQFF. The CDR3 bases are TGTGCCAGCAGCCCGGGACAGGCCTCCTACAATGAGCAGTTCTTC. Looking up the rest from reference TRBV11-2 and TRBJ2-1 gives the full variable domain: EAGVAQSPRYKIIEKRQSVAFWCNPISGHATLYWYQQILGQGPKLLIQFQNNGVVDDSQLPKDRFSAERLKGVDSTLKIQPAKLEDSAVYLCASSPGQASYNEQFFGPGTRLTVL.

V usage is TRBV11-3 and J usage is TRBJ2-7, with 7 bases lining up with TRBD2. The CDR3 runs to 16 residues. V lost 5 bases and J lost 0; bases outside the gene matches: 10. CDR1 and CDR2 from the germline V gene are SGHNT and YENEEA. CDR3 coding DNA: TGTGCCAGCAGCCCGGGGACTATCGCACTCTCCTACGAGCAGTACTTC. This encodes CASSPGTIALSYEQYF. Filled out from reference TRBV11-3 and TRBJ2-7, the complete variable domain reads EAGVVQSPRYKIIEKKQPVAFWCNPISGHNTLYWYLQNLGQGPELLIRYENEEAVDDSQLPKDRFSAERLKGVDSTLKIQPAELGDSAVYLCASSPGTIALSYEQYFGPGTRLTVT.

The chain recombines TRBV27 with TRBJ2-2; weak D call: TRBD1 (6 bases). The V and J ends lost 9 bases and 4 bases respectively, with 15 bases between them. The CDR3 is 14 residues long. CDR1 and CDR2 from the germline V gene are MNHEY and SMNVEV (reference sequence). The CDR3: CARWGQGPTGELFF. Written as DNA, the CDR3 is TGTGCCAGGTGGGGGCAGGGCCCCACCGGGGAGCTGTTTTTT.

CDR3 amino acids: CASSGSNEKLFF. The CDR3 region has the DNA TGTGCCAGCTCCGGCTCCAATGAAAAACTGTTTTTT. The gene calls are TRBV18 and TRBJ1-4, with D uncertain. The CDR3 extends over 12 amino acids. V was clipped by 6 bases and J by 5 bases, with 7 bases between them. Germline V gene data show CDR1 as KGHSH and CDR2 as LQKENI.

The V call is TRBV2, the J call TRBJ2-7; D unresolved. The V gene lost 8 bases and the J gene lost 6 bases, with 17 bases spanning the gap. Germline CDR1 SNHLY, CDR2 FYNNEI. The CDR3 sequence is 13 residues long. The CDR3 region has the DNA TGTGCCAGCGTAGGCAGCCGGACCGGCGAGCAGTACTTC. Translating gives CASVGSRTGEQYF.

The chain combines TRBV12-5 with TRBJ2-3, with 8 positions matching TRBD2. The CDR3 is made up of 16 amino acids. CDR1 LGHNT and CDR2 FRNRAP come from the germline V gene. The junction had 14 bases not matched to a gene; V was cut back by 6 bases and J by 6 bases. CDR3 sequence (DNA): TGTGCTAGTGGAAAAGGGAGCGGGAGCCACATGGATACGCAGTATTTT. It yields the protein CASGKGSGSHMDTQYF.

The chain is built from TRBV10-3 and TRBJ2-2; 9 bases agree with TRBD1. Unmatched junction bases numbered 7, after V lost 5 bases and J lost 3 bases. The CDR3 covers 16 residues. CDR1 is ENHRY, CDR2 SYGVKD, per germline. This CDR3 reads CAISYGTGMDTGELFF. CDR3 nucleotides: TGTGCCATCAGTTACGGGACAGGGATGGACACCGGGGAGCTGTTTTTT.

The genes are TRBV9 and TRBJ2-3; D is ambiguous. This CDR3 has 16 amino acids. CDR1 is SGDLS and CDR2 is YYNGEE in the germline V gene. With 3 bases removed from V and 0 bases from J, the gap between germline ends came to 14 bases. The CDR3 DNA reads TGTGCCAGCAGCGACCGAGACGCCACTAGCACAGATACGCAGTATTTT. This translates into CASSDRDATSTDTQYF. Supplemented by reference TRBV9 and TRBJ2-3, the full variable domain reads DSGVTQTPKHLITATGQRVTLRCSPRSGDLSVYWYQQSLDQGLQFLIQYYNGEERAKGNILERFSAQQFPDLHSELNLSSLELGDSALYFCASSDRDATSTDTQYFGPGTRLTVL.

The chain carries TRBV6-6 and TRBJ1-5, with TRBD1 matching 8 bases. The CDR3 sequence is 14 residues long. The V and J ends lost 6 bases and 5 bases, in that order; junction bases with no gene match: 6. Germline CDR1 and CDR2: MNHNY and SVGAGI (reference sequence). The CDR3 sequence: CASRPRQGHQPQHF. The CDR3, as DNA: TGTGCCAGCAGACCTAGACAGGGGCATCAGCCCCAGCATTTT.

The chain couples TRBV30 to TRBJ2-3, with D uncertain. The CDR3 has 15 residues. Trimming took off 3 bases at V and 6 bases at J, with 19 bases between the two ends. CDR1 GTSNPN and CDR2 SVGIG come from the germline V gene (reference sequence). The CDR3 sequence is CAWSVWLSVVDTQYF. The CDR3 DNA is TGTGCCTGGAGCGTCTGGCTCTCAGTCGTTGATACGCAGTATTTT.

The chain uses TRBV5-1 and TRBJ2-1; 8 bases agree with TRBD2. Trimming removed 1 base from V and 0 bases from J; junction bases left unmatched: 9. Germline loops: CDR1 SGHRS, CDR2 YFSETQ. CDR3 size: 18 residues. CDR3 residues: CASSLFSGIPNSYNEQFF. The CDR3 DNA reads as TGCGCCAGCAGCTTGTTTAGCGGGATCCCTAACTCCTACAATGAGCAGTTCTTC.